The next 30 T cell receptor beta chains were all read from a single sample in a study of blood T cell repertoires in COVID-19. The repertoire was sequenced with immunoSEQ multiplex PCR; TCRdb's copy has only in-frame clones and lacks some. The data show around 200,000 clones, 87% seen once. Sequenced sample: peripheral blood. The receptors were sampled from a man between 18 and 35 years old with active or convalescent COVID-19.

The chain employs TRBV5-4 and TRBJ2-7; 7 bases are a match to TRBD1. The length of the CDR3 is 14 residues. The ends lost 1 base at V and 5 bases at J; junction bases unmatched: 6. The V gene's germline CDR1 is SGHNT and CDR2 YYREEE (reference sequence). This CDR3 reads CASSLWTGLNEQYF. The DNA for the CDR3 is TGTGCCAGCAGCTTGTGGACAGGCCTCAACGAGCAGTACTTC.

DNA of the CDR3: TGTGCCATTGCAACCCTCGGGGGGTCCTACAATGAGCAGTTCTTC. As protein: CAIATLGGSYNEQFF. This chain joins TRBV11-2 and TRBJ2-1; 7 positions agree with TRBD2. Germline CDR1 is SGHAT and CDR2 is FQNNGV. With 10 bases clipped from V and 1 base from J, the junction kept 10 bases outside the gene matches. The CDR3 loop spans 15 amino acids.

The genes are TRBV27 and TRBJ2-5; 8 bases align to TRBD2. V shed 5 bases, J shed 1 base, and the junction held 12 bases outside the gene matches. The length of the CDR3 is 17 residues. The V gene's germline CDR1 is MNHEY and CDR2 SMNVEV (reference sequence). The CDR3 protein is CASSMYLGRDSQETQYF. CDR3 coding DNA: TGTGCCAGCAGTATGTACCTCGGGAGGGACTCCCAAGAGACCCAGTACTTC.

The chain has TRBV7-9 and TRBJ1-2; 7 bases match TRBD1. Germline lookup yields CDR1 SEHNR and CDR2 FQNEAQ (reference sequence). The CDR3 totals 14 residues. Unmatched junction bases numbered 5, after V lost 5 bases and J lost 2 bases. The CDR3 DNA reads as TGTGCCAGCAGCACCACGACAGGGAACTATGGCTACACCTTC. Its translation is CASSTTTGNYGYTF.

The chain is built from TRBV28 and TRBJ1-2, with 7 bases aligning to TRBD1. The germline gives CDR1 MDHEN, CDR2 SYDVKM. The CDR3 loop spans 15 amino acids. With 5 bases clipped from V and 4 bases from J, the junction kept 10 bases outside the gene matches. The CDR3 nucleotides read TGTGCCAGCAGTCCACGACCCGGGACAGTCTATGGCTACACCTTC. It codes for CASSPRPGTVYGYTF.

This CDR3 reads CASSPSTGRVPEQYF. In nucleotides, the CDR3 is TGTGCCAGCTCACCTTCTACCGGGAGGGTCCCCGAGCAGTACTTC. The V gene is TRBV18, the J gene TRBJ2-7; 8 nucleotides match TRBD2. The CDR3 totals 15 residues. CDR1 and CDR2 from the germline V gene are KGHSH and LQKENI. V dropped 3 bases and J dropped 6; count of bases not matched to a gene: 10.

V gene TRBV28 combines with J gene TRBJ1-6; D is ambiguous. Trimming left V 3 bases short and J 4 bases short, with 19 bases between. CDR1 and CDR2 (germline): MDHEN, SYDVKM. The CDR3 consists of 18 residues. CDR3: CASSLAHAEGRYNSPLHF. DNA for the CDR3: TGTGCCAGCAGTTTGGCGCACGCCGAGGGCCGGTATAATTCACCCCTCCACTTT.

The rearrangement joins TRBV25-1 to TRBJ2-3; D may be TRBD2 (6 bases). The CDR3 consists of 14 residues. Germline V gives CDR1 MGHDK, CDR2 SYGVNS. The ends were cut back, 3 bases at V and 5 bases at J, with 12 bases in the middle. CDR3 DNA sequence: TGTGCCAGCAGTGACCCGGGAGTGGTAGATACGCAGTATTTT. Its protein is CASSDPGVVDTQYF.

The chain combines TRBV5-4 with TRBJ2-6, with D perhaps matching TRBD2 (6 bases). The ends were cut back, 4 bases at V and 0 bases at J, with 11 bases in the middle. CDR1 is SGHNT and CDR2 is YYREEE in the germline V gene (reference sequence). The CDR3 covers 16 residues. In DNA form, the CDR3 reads TGTGCCAGCAGCAAGGGACTCACCTCTGGGGCCAACGTCCTGACTTTC. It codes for CASSKGLTSGANVLTF.

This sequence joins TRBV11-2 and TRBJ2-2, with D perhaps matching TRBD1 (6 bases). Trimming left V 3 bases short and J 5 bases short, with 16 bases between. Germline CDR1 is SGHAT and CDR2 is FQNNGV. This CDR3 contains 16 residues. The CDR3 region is CASSFRVQGTTGELFF. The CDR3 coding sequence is TGTGCCAGCAGCTTTCGAGTACAGGGTACAACCGGGGAGCTGTTTTTT.

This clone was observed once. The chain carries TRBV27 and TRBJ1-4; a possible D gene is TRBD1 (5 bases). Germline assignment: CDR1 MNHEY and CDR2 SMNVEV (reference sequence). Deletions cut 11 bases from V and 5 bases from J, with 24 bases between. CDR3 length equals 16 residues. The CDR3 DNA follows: TGTGCCGGCCTGGGCGGGGCAGCCGTTCCCAATGAAAAACTGTTTTTT. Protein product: CAGLGGAAVPNEKLFF.

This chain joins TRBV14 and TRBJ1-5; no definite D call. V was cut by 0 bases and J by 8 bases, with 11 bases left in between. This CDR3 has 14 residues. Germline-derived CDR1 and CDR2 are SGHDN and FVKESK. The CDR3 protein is CASSQEWRGKPQHF. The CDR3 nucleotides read TGTGCCAGCAGCCAAGAATGGCGAGGGAAGCCCCAGCATTTT.

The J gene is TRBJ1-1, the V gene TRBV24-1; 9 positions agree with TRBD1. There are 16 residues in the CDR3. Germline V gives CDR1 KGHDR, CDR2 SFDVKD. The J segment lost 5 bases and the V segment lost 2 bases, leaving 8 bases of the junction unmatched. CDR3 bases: TGTGCCACCAGTGATTCCCGGACAGGGGTACGGACTGAAGCTTTCTTT. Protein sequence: CATSDSRTGVRTEAFF.

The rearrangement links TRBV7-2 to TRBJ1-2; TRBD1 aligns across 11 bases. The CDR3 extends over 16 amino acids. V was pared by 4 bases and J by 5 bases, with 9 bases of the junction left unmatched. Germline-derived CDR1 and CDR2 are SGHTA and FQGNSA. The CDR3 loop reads CASSSTTGTGGYGYTF. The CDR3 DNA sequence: TGTGCCAGCAGCTCAACTACCGGGACAGGGGGTTATGGCTACACCTTC.

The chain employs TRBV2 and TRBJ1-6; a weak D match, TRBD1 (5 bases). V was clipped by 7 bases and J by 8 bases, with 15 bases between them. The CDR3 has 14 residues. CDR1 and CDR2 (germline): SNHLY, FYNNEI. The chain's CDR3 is CASTEEKGYSPLHF. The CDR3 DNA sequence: TGTGCCAGCACCGAAGAAAAGGGGTATTCACCCCTCCACTTT.

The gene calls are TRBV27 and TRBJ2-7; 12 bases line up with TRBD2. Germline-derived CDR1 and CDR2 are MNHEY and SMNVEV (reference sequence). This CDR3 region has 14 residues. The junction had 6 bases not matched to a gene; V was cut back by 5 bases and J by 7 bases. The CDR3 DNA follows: TGTGCCAGCAGTCTCTCTAGCGGGAGGGAGGAGCAGTACTTC. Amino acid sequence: CASSLSSGREEQYF.

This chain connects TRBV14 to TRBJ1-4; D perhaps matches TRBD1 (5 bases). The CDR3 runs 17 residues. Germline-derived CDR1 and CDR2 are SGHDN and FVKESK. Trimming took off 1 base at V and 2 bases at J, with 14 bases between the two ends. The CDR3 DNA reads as TGTGCCAGCAGCCAAGCAGACAGTACCATGACTAATGAAAAACTGTTTTTT. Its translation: CASSQADSTMTNEKLFF.

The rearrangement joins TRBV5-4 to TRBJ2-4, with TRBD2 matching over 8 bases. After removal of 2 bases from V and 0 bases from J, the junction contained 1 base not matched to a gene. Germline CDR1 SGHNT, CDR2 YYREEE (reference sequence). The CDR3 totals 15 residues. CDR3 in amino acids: CASSFAGGAKNIQYF. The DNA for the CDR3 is TGTGCCAGCAGCTTCGCGGGAGGAGCCAAAAACATTCAGTACTTC.

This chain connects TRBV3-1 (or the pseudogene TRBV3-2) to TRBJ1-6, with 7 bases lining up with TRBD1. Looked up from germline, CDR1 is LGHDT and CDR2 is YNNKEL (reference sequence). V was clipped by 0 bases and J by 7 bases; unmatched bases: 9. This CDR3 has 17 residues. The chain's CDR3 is CASSQDYFGGGNSPLHF. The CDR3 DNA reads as TGTGCCAGCAGCCAAGATTATTTCGGAGGGGGCAATTCACCCCTCCACTTT.

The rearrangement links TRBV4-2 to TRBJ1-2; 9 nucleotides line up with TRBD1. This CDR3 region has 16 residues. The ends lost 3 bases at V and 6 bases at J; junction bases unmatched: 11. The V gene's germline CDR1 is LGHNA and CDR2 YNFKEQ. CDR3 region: CASSHDFGTGSDGYTF. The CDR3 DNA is TGTGCCAGCAGCCATGACTTCGGGACAGGGAGCGATGGCTACACCTTC.

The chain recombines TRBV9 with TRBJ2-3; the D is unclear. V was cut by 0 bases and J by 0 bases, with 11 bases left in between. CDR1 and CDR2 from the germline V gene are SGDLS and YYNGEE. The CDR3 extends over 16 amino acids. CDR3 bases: TGTGCCAGCAGCGTAGGAGTGATTGCTAGCACAGATACGCAGTATTTT. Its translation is CASSVGVIASTDTQYF. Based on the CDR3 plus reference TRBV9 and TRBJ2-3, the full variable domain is DSGVTQTPKHLITATGQRVTLRCSPRSGDLSVYWYQQSLDQGLQFLIQYYNGEERAKGNILERFSAQQFPDLHSELNLSSLELGDSALYFCASSVGVIASTDTQYFGPGTRLTVL.

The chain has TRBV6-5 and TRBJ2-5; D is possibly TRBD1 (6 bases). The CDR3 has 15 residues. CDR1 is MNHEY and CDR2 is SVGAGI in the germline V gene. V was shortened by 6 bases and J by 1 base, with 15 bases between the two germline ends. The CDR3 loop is CASRGWSTGQETQYF. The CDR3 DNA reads TGTGCCAGCAGGGGGTGGTCGACAGGCCAAGAGACCCAGTACTTC.

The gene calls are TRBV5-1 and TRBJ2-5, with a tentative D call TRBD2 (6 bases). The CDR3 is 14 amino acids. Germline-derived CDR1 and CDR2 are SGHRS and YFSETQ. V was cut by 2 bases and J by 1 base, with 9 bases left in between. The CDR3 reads CASSFFSGQETQYF. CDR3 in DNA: TGCGCCAGCAGCTTCTTTAGCGGCCAAGAGACCCAGTACTTC.

CDR3 protein: CASSLPYEGQSYEQYF. In DNA, the CDR3 is TGTGCCAGCAGCTTACCCTATGAGGGACAATCCTACGAGCAGTACTTC. The chain has TRBV5-6 and TRBJ2-7, with TRBD1 as a possible D gene (6 bases). The CDR3 extends over 16 amino acids. Between the trimmed V and J ends, which lost 2 bases and 1 base, there was a span of 16 bases. Germline V gene lookup returns CDR1 SGHDT and CDR2 YYEEEE.

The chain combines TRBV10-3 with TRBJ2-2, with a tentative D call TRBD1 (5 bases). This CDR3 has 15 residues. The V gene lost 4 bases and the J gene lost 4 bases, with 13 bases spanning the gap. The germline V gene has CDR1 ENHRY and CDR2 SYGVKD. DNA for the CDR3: TGTGCCATCAGTGCGAGTACACAGGTCACCGGGGAGCTGTTTTTT. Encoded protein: CAISASTQVTGELFF.

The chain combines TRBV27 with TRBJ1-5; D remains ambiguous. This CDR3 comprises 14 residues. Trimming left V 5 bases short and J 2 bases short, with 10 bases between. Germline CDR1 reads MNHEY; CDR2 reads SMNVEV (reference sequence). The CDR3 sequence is CASSPAGGNQPQHF. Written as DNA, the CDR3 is TGTGCCAGCAGTCCTGCGGGAGGCAATCAGCCCCAGCATTTT.

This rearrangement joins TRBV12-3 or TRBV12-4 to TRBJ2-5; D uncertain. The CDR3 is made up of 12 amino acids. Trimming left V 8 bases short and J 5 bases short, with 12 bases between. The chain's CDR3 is CASSVVLETQYF. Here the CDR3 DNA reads TGTGCCAGCTCGGTCGTACTTGAGACCCAGTACTTC.

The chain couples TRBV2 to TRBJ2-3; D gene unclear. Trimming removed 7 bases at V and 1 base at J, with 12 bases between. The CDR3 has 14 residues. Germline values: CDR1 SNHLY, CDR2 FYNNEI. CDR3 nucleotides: TGTGCCAGCAAGGAGACTCTGGGCACAGATACGCAGTATTTT. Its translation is CASKETLGTDTQYF.

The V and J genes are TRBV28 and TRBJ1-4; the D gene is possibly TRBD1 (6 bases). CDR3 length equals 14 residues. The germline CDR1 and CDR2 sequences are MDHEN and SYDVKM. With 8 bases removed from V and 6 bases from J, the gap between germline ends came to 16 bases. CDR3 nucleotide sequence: TGTGCCAGCCTCAGACAGGCTGGATATGAAAAACTGTTTTTT. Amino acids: CASLRQAGYEKLFF.

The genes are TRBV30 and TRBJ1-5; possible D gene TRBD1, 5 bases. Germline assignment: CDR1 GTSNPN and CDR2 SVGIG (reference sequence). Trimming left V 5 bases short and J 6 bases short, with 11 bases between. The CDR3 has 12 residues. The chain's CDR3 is CAWQAGGQPQHF. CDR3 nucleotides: TGTGCCTGGCAGGCGGGGGGTCAGCCCCAGCATTTT.